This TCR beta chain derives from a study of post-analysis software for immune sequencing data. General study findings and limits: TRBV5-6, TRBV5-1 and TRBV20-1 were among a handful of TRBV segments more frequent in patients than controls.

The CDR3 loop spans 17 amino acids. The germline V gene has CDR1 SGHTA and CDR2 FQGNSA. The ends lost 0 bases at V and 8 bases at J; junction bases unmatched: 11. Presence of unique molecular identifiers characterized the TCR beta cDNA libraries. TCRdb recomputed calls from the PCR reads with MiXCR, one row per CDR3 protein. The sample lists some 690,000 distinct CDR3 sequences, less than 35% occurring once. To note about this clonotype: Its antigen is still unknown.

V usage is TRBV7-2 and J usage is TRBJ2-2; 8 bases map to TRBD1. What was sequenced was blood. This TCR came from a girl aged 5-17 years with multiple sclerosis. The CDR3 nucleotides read TGTGCCAGCAGCTTAGCGCTAAGCGCGAGGACAGGGGGGGAGCTGTTTTTT. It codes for CASSLALSARTGGELFF. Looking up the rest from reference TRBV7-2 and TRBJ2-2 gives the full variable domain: GAGVSQSPSNKVTEKGKDVELRCDPISGHTALYWYRQSLGQGLEFLIYFQGNSAPDKSGLPSDRFSAERTGGSVSTLTIQRTQQEDSAVYLCASSLALSARTGGELFFGEGSRLTVL.